One sample yielded the 25 T cell receptor beta chains listed below, sequenced in a study of cytotoxic CD8 clonotypes in ibrutinib-treated CLL. The assay was immunoSEQ multiplex PCR, and TCRdb's table has in-frame clones only and misses some. This sample has 330,000 or so clones, with 67% found just once. Sample: PBMCs, taken after 36 months of ibrutinib treatment. The receptor set was obtained from a human donor with chronic lymphocytic leukemia.

The chain joins TRBV9 to TRBJ1-3; D gene uncertain. V lost 7 bases to trimming and J lost 0 bases, with 14 bases between them. CDR1 is SGDLS and CDR2 is YYNGEE in the germline V gene. This CDR3 region has 15 residues. The CDR3 DNA reads TGTGCCAGCTCCGGGCAACCATCCTCTGGAAACACCATATATTTT. Its protein is CASSGQPSSGNTIYF.

This chain connects TRBV6-5 to TRBJ2-7; D may match TRBD1 or TRBD2 (5 bases each). Germline V gives CDR1 MNHEY, CDR2 SVGAGI. The V and J ends lost 8 bases and 5 bases respectively, with 16 bases between them. The CDR3 totals 13 residues. Here the CDR3 reads CASAEGLRDEQYF. In DNA form, the CDR3 reads TGTGCCAGCGCAGAGGGGCTCAGGGACGAGCAGTACTTC.

This rearrangement joins TRBV11-2 to TRBJ2-3; 8 bases line up with TRBD2. The CDR3 has 14 residues. Germline CDR1 SGHAT, CDR2 FQNNGV. Unmatched junction bases numbered 11, after V lost 7 bases and J lost 8 bases. CDR3 protein: CASTSFGLAGTQYF. As DNA, the CDR3 is TGTGCCAGCACCTCCTTCGGACTAGCTGGTACGCAGTATTTT. Full variable domain (outside the CDR3, taken from reference TRBV11-2 and TRBJ2-3): EAGVAQSPRYKIIEKRQSVAFWCNPISGHATLYWYQQILGQGPKLLIQFQNNGVVDDSQLPKDRFSAERLKGVDSTLKIQPAKLEDSAVYLCASTSFGLAGTQYFGPGTRLTVL.

This clone was seen only a few times. The chain recombines TRBV7-8 with TRBJ1-2; D remains unclear. Trimming took off 0 bases at V and 5 bases at J, with 7 bases between the two ends. Germline CDR1 reads SGHVS; CDR2 reads FQNEAQ. The CDR3 totals 13 residues. The DNA for the CDR3 is TGTGCCAGCAGCTTAGCAACGGCTTATGGCTACACCTTC. Translated, it gives CASSLATAYGYTF. The variable domain in full, with the rest retrieved from reference TRBV7-8 and TRBJ1-2, is GAGVSQSPRYKVAKRGQDVALRCDPISGHVSLFWYQQALGQGPEFLTYFQNEAQLDKSGLPSDRFFAERPEGSVSTLKIQRTQQEDSAVYLCASSLATAYGYTFGSGTRLTVV.

This chain uses TRBV7-9 with TRBJ1-1, with D possibly matching TRBD1 (6 bases). Deletions cut 5 bases from V and 1 base from J, with 11 bases between. The CDR3 has 14 residues. In germline, CDR1 is SEHNR, CDR2 FQNEAQ (reference sequence). The CDR3 DNA reads TGTGCCAGCAGCCGTAGGACAGAGAACACTGAAGCTTTCTTT. Translating it yields CASSRRTENTEAFF.

This clone turned up a few times. The chain has TRBV5-1 and TRBJ2-3; 10 bases align to TRBD2. Unmatched junction bases numbered 3, after V lost 0 bases and J lost 2 bases. The CDR3 runs 16 residues. Per the germline V gene, CDR1 is SGHRS and CDR2 is YFSETQ. The DNA of the CDR3 is TGCGCCAGCAGCTTGGGTCTAGCGGGGGCCACAGATACGCAGTATTTT. Its translation: CASSLGLAGATDTQYF. Based on the CDR3 plus reference TRBV5-1 and TRBJ2-3, the full variable domain is KAGVTQTPRYLIKTRGQQVTLSCSPISGHRSVSWYQQTPGQGLQFLFEYFSETQRNKGNFPGRFSGRQFSNSRSEMNVSTLELGDSALYLCASSLGLAGATDTQYFGPGTRLTVL.

The rearrangement joins TRBV4-1 to TRBJ2-7, with D perhaps being TRBD1 or TRBD2 (5 bases each). The CDR3 runs to 17 residues. V lost 1 base and J lost 8, with 24 bases in between. Germline loops: CDR1 MGHRA, CDR2 YSYEKL. CDR3 sequence reads: CASSQVIRESGTFKQYF. CDR3 coding DNA: TGCGCCAGCAGCCAAGTTATCAGGGAATCGGGAACGTTCAAGCAGTACTTC.

This clone was seen only a few times. The chain uses TRBV20-1 and TRBJ1-2, with D maybe TRBD1 (5 bases). CDR1 DFQATT and CDR2 SNEGSKA come from the germline V gene (reference sequence). The CDR3 length is 11 residues. The CDR3 sequence is CRVGRDGGYTF. In nucleotides, the CDR3 is TGCAGGGTGGGCAGGGATGGTGGCTACACCTTC.

The chain recombines TRBV7-7 with TRBJ2-5; 12 positions match TRBD2. The length of the CDR3 is 17 residues. Germline assignment: CDR1 SSHAT and CDR2 FNYEAQ (reference sequence). The ends lost 0 bases at V and 5 bases at J; junction bases unmatched: 7. The CDR3 protein is CASSLAWGLAGRETQYF. The CDR3 bases are TGTGCCAGCAGCTTAGCGTGGGGACTAGCGGGCCGCGAGACCCAGTACTTC. Full variable domain (rest looked up from reference TRBV7-7 and TRBJ2-5): GAGVSQSPRYKVTKRGQDVTLRCDPISSHATLYWYQQALGQGPEFLTYFNYEAQPDKSGLPSDRFSAERPEGSISTLTIQRTEQRDSAMYRCASSLAWGLAGRETQYFGPGTRLLVL.

The rearrangement uses TRBV14 and TRBJ2-1, with D possibly matching TRBD2 (5 bases). CDR1 is SGHDN and CDR2 is FVKESK in the germline V gene. The CDR3 is made up of 11 amino acids. Trimming removed 2 bases at V and 10 bases at J, with 6 bases between. CDR3 sequence: CASSQSGEQFF. The CDR3 DNA is TGTGCCAGCAGCCAATCGGGGGAGCAGTTCTTC. The full variable domain, with the rest looked up from reference TRBV14 and TRBJ2-1, is EAGVTQFPSHSVIEKGQTVTLRCDPISGHDNLYWYRRVMGKEIKFLLHFVKESKQDESGMPNNRFLAERTGGTYSTLKVQPAELEDSGVYFCASSQSGEQFFGPGTRLTVL.

A few counts support this clone. This chain connects TRBV29-1 to TRBJ2-2; unclear D gene. Trimming cost V 3 bases and J 6 bases, with 11 bases left between them. The CDR3 is 13 residues long. The germline gives CDR1 SQVTM, CDR2 ANQGSEA. The CDR3 is CSVDGAVSGELFF. The CDR3 coding sequence is TGCAGCGTTGACGGTGCGGTGTCCGGGGAGCTGTTTTTT.

The V and J genes are TRBV15 and TRBJ2-5, with D uncertain. The CDR3 has 13 amino acids. Germline CDR1 and CDR2: LNHNV and YYDKDF (reference sequence). Trimming shortened V by 1 base and J by 7 bases, and 10 bases separated the two germline ends. The CDR3 DNA sequence: TGTGCCACCAGCAGAGGCGCTGACGCGACCCAGTACTTC. As protein: CATSRGADATQYF.

This clone was seen more than once but under ten times. J is TRBJ1-1 and V is TRBV28; D gene unclear. Germline V gene data show CDR1 as MDHEN and CDR2 as SYDVKM. Trimming removed 4 bases from V and 11 bases from J, with 17 bases in between. The CDR3 spans 13 residues. The CDR3 sequence is CASSSQSRLVAFF. CDR3 nucleotides: TGTGCCAGCAGTTCCCAGTCCCGCCTTGTTGCTTTCTTT.

The rearrangement links TRBV4-1 to TRBJ2-7; D is perhaps TRBD2 (5 bases). Germline loops: CDR1 MGHRA, CDR2 YSYEKL. The germline V and J ends were trimmed by 0 bases and 0 bases, with 12 bases remaining between them. This CDR3 contains 16 residues. The DNA of the CDR3 is TGCGCCAGCAGCCAAGATTTAATACGGGACTCCTACGAGCAGTACTTC. The encoded protein is CASSQDLIRDSYEQYF.

The chain combines TRBV7-8 with TRBJ1-1, with D maybe TRBD1 (5 bases). The CDR3 runs to 17 residues. Trimming shortened V by 5 bases and J by 2 bases, and 21 bases separated the two germline ends. Germline loops: CDR1 SGHVS, CDR2 FQNEAQ. The CDR3 reads CASSLRWRAGHNTEAFF. The CDR3, as DNA: TGTGCCAGCAGCCTCAGATGGAGAGCAGGGCATAACACTGAAGCTTTCTTT.

The chain links TRBV29-1 to TRBJ1-2; D ambiguous. Germline loops: CDR1 SQVTM, CDR2 ANQGSEA. This CDR3 has 12 residues. Trimming removed 2 bases at V and 7 bases at J, with 11 bases between. CDR3 sequence: CSVESQPGGYTF. CDR3 DNA sequence: TGCAGCGTTGAATCTCAGCCGGGTGGCTACACCTTC.

J is TRBJ2-2 and V is TRBV11-3; no clear D. Trimming took off 5 bases at V and 0 bases at J, with 10 bases between the two ends. Germline loops: CDR1 SGHNT, CDR2 YENEEA. The CDR3 extends over 15 amino acids. CDR3 amino acids: CASSSPQANTGELFF. DNA of the CDR3: TGTGCCAGCAGCAGCCCGCAGGCGAACACCGGGGAGCTGTTTTTT.

The sample holds one count of this clone. V usage is TRBV7-2 and J usage is TRBJ2-7, with 16 bases identical to TRBD2. The CDR3 runs 18 residues. V was pared by 4 bases and J by 1 base, with 7 bases of the junction left unmatched. Germline V gives CDR1 SGHTA, CDR2 FQGNSA. For the CDR3, the DNA is TGTGCCAGCAGCTCCGGGACTAGCGGGAGGGAACGATCCTACGAGCAGTACTTC. Residues: CASSSGTSGRERSYEQYF.

CDR3 in amino acids: CASSLNQGHEQYF. In nucleotides, the CDR3 is TGTGCCAGCAGCTTAAACCAGGGCCACGAGCAGTACTTC. The V call is TRBV7-8, the J call TRBJ2-7, with D possibly matching TRBD1 (5 bases). The CDR3 is 13 residues long. Germline CDR1 reads SGHVS; CDR2 reads FQNEAQ. The ends were cut back, 2 bases at V and 5 bases at J, with 10 bases in the middle.

This clone showed up just a few times. The rearrangement links TRBV19 to TRBJ2-7; 10 nucleotides match TRBD1. The V and J ends lost 5 bases and 2 bases, in that order; junction bases with no gene match: 6. CDR3 length: 15 residues. CDR1 and CDR2 (germline): LNHDA, SQIVND (reference sequence). Written as DNA, the CDR3 is TGTGCCAGTAGTCCAGACAGGGGGCGCCCCTACGAGCAGTACTTC. Its protein is CASSPDRGRPYEQYF.

The V call is TRBV28, the J call TRBJ2-7; tentatively, D is TRBD1 (6 bases). Looked up from germline, CDR1 is MDHEN and CDR2 is SYDVKM. The germline V and J ends were trimmed by 4 bases and 2 bases, with 15 bases remaining between them. The length of the CDR3 is 15 residues. In DNA, the CDR3 is TGTGCCAGCAGTTATGGACAGACACCAACCTACGAGCAGTACTTC. Translating gives CASSYGQTPTYEQYF.

V usage is TRBV5-1 and J usage is TRBJ1-5; TRBD1 might be the D (6 bases). Trimming cost V 5 bases and J 3 bases, with 15 bases left between them. This CDR3 contains 15 residues. Germline lookup yields CDR1 SGHRS and CDR2 YFSETQ. The CDR3 DNA follows: TGCGCCAGCAGTCCACAGGGAAGCCTCAATCAGCCCCAGCATTTT. Translating gives CASSPQGSLNQPQHF.

The chain employs TRBV19 and TRBJ2-3, with D perhaps TRBD2 (6 bases). The CDR3 is 17 residues long. V dropped 0 bases and J dropped 4 bases, with 17 bases sitting between them. From germline, CDR1 is LNHDA and CDR2 SQIVND (reference sequence). CDR3 region: CASSIDRPPRRADTQYF. CDR3 nucleotides: TGTGCCAGTAGTATAGATCGACCCCCCAGGAGGGCAGATACGCAGTATTTT.

V and J are TRBV5-1 and TRBJ1-6; D unresolved. The CDR3 spans 14 residues. CDR1 and CDR2 (germline): SGHRS, YFSETQ. Trimming cost V 1 base and J 7 bases, with 9 bases left between them. The CDR3 sequence is CASSLLGSNSPLHF. CDR3 coding DNA: TGCGCCAGCAGCTTGTTGGGTTCGAATTCACCCCTCCACTTT. Full variable domain (remainder filled in from reference TRBV5-1 and TRBJ1-6): KAGVTQTPRYLIKTRGQQVTLSCSPISGHRSVSWYQQTPGQGLQFLFEYFSETQRNKGNFPGRFSGRQFSNSRSEMNVSTLELGDSALYLCASSLLGSNSPLHFGNGTRLTVT.

This clone was recorded once. The genes are TRBV4-1 and TRBJ2-5, with 7 bases that match TRBD1. CDR1 and CDR2 from the germline V gene are MGHRA and YSYEKL. The trim removed 5 bases at V and 5 bases at J, leaving 11 bases unmatched. The CDR3 covers 15 residues. This CDR3 is CASSNPETGSETQYF. The CDR3 DNA is TGCGCCAGCAGCAACCCCGAGACAGGGTCCGAGACCCAGTACTTC.